Here is one T cell receptor (beta chain) with its context. Antigen specificity is unknown. Clones were read by immunoSEQ multiplex PCR, and TCRdb kept only the in-frame ones, dropping some. The data show 150,000 to 200,000 clones, 75% to 90% seen once. This record belongs to a study of T cell responses to AZD1222 COVID-19 vaccine. Study-wide context: Some second doses came at about 4 weeks and others at about 12 weeks; these were pooled. Points from the study as a whole: Two AZD1222 doses significantly raised spike-specific TCR breadth and depth over controls.

CDR1 and CDR2 (germline): MDHEN, SYDVKM. J was trimmed by 0 bases and V by 1 base; bases with no gene match: 15. CDR3 length: 20 residues. Sequences were derived from peripheral blood, sampled on day 0 of AZD1222 vaccination. The source of this sequence is an adult in good health. The rearrangement joins TRBV28 to TRBJ1-3; TRBD1 aligns across 7 bases. For the CDR3, the DNA is TGTGCCAGCAGTTTATCCAATCACAGGGGATCCTTCACCTCTGGAAACACCATATATTTT. It specifies CASSLSNHRGSFTSGNTIYF. Full variable domain (remainder filled in from reference TRBV28 and TRBJ1-3): DVKVTQSSRYLVKRTGEKVFLECVQDMDHENMFWYRQDPGLGLRLIYFSYDVKMKEKGDIPEGYSVSREKKERFSLILESASTNQTSMYLCASSLSNHRGSFTSGNTIYFGEGSWLTVV.